This T cell receptor beta chain originates from a study of cytomegalovirus exposure and HLA in healthy donors. The germline V gene has CDR1 SGHRS and CDR2 YFSETQ. Trimming removed 2 bases from V and 5 bases from J; junction bases left unmatched: 5. The CDR3 length is 14 residues. It was with 60 Vbeta and 13 Jbeta primers that the PCR ran. Method: immunoSEQ multiplex PCR; TCRdb's copy keeps in-frame clones and lacks some. The data show 110,000 to 150,000 clones, with 80% seen just once and about 4.4% held by the top ten. Sequenced input: PBMCs. The chain is built from TRBV5-1 and TRBJ2-3, with 7 bases identical to TRBD1. This sequence was found in a man aged 40-50 years in good health and CMV-seronegative. The chain's CDR3 is CASSLVRDRDTQYF. The CDR3 nucleotides read TGCGCCAGCAGCTTAGTACGGGACAGAGATACGCAGTATTTT. Supplemented by reference TRBV5-1 and TRBJ2-3, the full variable domain reads KAGVTQTPRYLIKTRGQQVTLSCSPISGHRSVSWYQQTPGQGLQFLFEYFSETQRNKGNFPGRFSGRQFSNSRSEMNVSTLELGDSALYLCASSLVRDRDTQYFGPGTRLTVL.